This T cell receptor (beta chain) was identified during a study of vaccination effects on CD4 cells after COVID-19. For the study at large: Post-vaccine sampling occurred a median 72 days after the second dose. Study-wide results and caveats: The study had few convalescent patients and no early post-infection timepoints.

The table came from immunoSEQ multiplex PCR; TCRdb's copy has only in-frame clones and leaves some out. The sample lists tens of thousands of clones; around three quarters were seen once. A note on this clone: What it binds is unknown.

Peptide-pool stimulation followed by sequencing identified expanded antigen-specific CD4+ clonotypes in the ViraFEST assay. Following an approximately ten-day culture, CD4+ T cells were purified. Of the BNT162b2 and mRNA-1273 vaccines, participants received two doses of one or the other. Replacing half the medium with IL-2 medium was done on days 3 and 7. From germline, CDR1 is MGHRA and CDR2 YSYEKL. The CDR3 loop spans 14 amino acids. The V gene end was trimmed by 7 bases and the J gene end by 0 bases; junction bases not matched to a gene: 5. The clonotype originates from a human donor who received a COVID-19 vaccine. The chain combines TRBV4-1 with TRBJ1-1, with TRBD1 matching 7 bases. The sample in question was CD4+ T cells from PBMCs cultured with HCoV-229E spike peptides, obtained after COVID-19 vaccination. The CDR3: CASTTGAMNTEAFF. In DNA, the CDR3 is TGCGCCAGCACTACAGGGGCTATGAACACTGAAGCTTTCTTT.